What follows are 13 T cell receptor beta chains derived from one specimen sequenced in a study of blood T cell repertoires in COVID-19. Repertoires were generated with immunoSEQ multiplex PCR, while TCRdb's copy carries only in-frame clones and drops some. The data contain approximately 140,000 clones, 65% to 90% of them singletons. Input material: PBMCs or T cells enriched from blood (not recorded which). Source of these receptors: a woman aged 45-65 years who had recovered from COVID-19.

This clone was detected only once. The chain has TRBV7-9 and TRBJ1-1, with D possibly being TRBD1 (5 bases). Germline CDR1 reads SEHNR; CDR2 reads FQNEAQ (reference sequence). Between the trimmed V and J ends, which lost 5 bases and 1 base, there was a span of 20 bases. The CDR3 consists of 17 residues. The CDR3 protein is CASSPNLLRQQNTEAFF. In DNA form, the CDR3 reads TGTGCCAGCAGCCCAAACTTACTTAGACAGCAGAACACTGAAGCTTTCTTT.

This chain uses TRBV3-1 (or the pseudogene TRBV3-2) with TRBJ1-5; D is perhaps TRBD1 (6 bases). This CDR3 has 14 amino acids. Trimming pared 5 bases from V and 6 bases from J, leaving 14 bases between. Germline V CDR1 and CDR2: LGHDT, YNNKEL (reference sequence). The CDR3 DNA is TGTGCCAGCAGCACCACACAGGGAAGTCAGCCCCAGCATTTT. It codes for CASSTTQGSQPQHF.

The rearrangement joins TRBV6-5 to TRBJ2-3, with TRBD1 as a possible D gene (6 bases). The CDR3 sequence is 13 residues long. Germline assignment: CDR1 MNHEY and CDR2 SVGAGI. V lost 6 bases to trimming and J lost 9 bases, with 16 bases between them. CDR3 region: CASSLHRDGTQYF. The DNA of the CDR3 is TGTGCCAGCAGCCTTCACAGGGATGGCACGCAGTATTTT.

This clone has only one observation. The V gene is TRBV7-9, the J gene TRBJ1-4, with 9 bases fitting TRBD1. V lost 2 bases and J lost 6; bases outside the gene matches: 7. Germline V gives CDR1 SEHNR, CDR2 FQNEAQ (reference sequence). The CDR3 runs 16 residues. CDR3 nucleotide sequence: TGTGCCAGCAGCTTACTGCCCCGGGACAGGGATGAAAAACTGTTTTTT. Its translation: CASSLLPRDRDEKLFF.

CDR3 DNA: TGCGCCAGCAGCCAAGAGATCGTTGGGGAGGGCACCGGGGAGCTGTTTTTT. Protein product: CASSQEIVGEGTGELFF. The genes are TRBV4-3 and TRBJ2-2; 7 bases map to TRBD2. The germline V gene encodes CDR1 LGHNA and CDR2 YSLEER. This CDR3 comprises 17 residues. After removal of 0 bases from V and 4 bases from J, the junction contained 8 bases not matched to a gene.

The genes are TRBV4-1 and TRBJ1-2; a weak D match, TRBD1 (6 bases). V was trimmed by 1 base and J by 4 bases, leaving 13 bases between them. The CDR3 contains 15 residues. Germline assignment: CDR1 MGHRA and CDR2 YSYEKL. This CDR3 is CASSQVTGVIYGYTF. CDR3 nucleotides: TGCGCCAGCAGCCAAGTGACAGGAGTAATCTATGGCTACACCTTC.

This chain joins TRBV10-1 and TRBJ2-7, with TRBD2 as a possible D gene (5 bases). The CDR3 runs to 13 residues. Germline CDR1 and CDR2: WNHNN and SYGVQD (reference sequence). The V and J ends lost 6 bases and 3 bases respectively, with 12 bases between them. CDR3 in amino acids: CASSLGKNYEQYF. The DNA for the CDR3 is TGCGCCAGCAGCCTCGGGAAAAACTACGAGCAGTACTTC.

In this sample, this clone turned up once. This chain links TRBV19 with TRBJ2-1, with TRBD2 identical over 8 bases. The CDR3 is made up of 13 amino acids. Germline lookup yields CDR1 LNHDA and CDR2 SQIVND (reference sequence). Losses at the gene ends were 3 bases for V and 8 bases for J; bases not matched to a gene: 3. The CDR3 region has the DNA TGTGCCAGTAGTATCCCGCGGGGGGATGAGCAGTTCTTC. Translating gives CASSIPRGDEQFF.

The rearrangement links TRBV4-3 to TRBJ1-5; tentative D call: TRBD1 (6 bases). The CDR3 extends over 17 amino acids. Trimming shortened V by 1 base and J by 0 bases, and 13 bases separated the two germline ends. Germline loops: CDR1 LGHNA, CDR2 YSLEER. CDR3 in amino acids: CASSQVAGAYSNQPQHF. The CDR3, as DNA: TGCGCCAGCAGCCAAGTGGCAGGGGCGTATAGCAATCAGCCCCAGCATTTT.

This sequence joins TRBV6-5 and TRBJ2-7, with TRBD2 as a possible D gene (6 bases). CDR3 length: 13 amino acids. The V and J ends lost 8 bases and 4 bases respectively, with 15 bases between them. Looked up from germline, CDR1 is MNHEY and CDR2 is SVGAGI. Written as DNA, the CDR3 is TGTGCCAGCGGGCGGGGTTTTTGGTACGAGCAGTACTTC. Protein: CASGRGFWYEQYF.

This sequence joins TRBV6-2 or TRBV6-3 and TRBJ2-2; 7 bases agree with TRBD1. J gave up 3 bases and V 0 bases, and 7 bases lay outside the gene matches. CDR1 and CDR2 (germline): MNHEY, SVGEGT. This CDR3 is 17 amino acids long. CDR3 residues: CASSYSGDRIYTGELFF. The CDR3 coding sequence is TGTGCCAGCAGTTACTCGGGGGACAGAATATACACCGGGGAGCTGTTTTTT.

The chain links TRBV5-6 to TRBJ1-5, with 7 bases matching TRBD1. V lost 4 bases to trimming and J lost 2 bases; unmatched junction nucleotides: 9. This CDR3 spans 16 amino acids. Germline-derived CDR1 and CDR2 are SGHDT and YYEEEE. CDR3 coding DNA: TGTGCCAGCAGCCGGAGGGGGCCAATAGGCAATCAGCCCCAGCATTTT. It translates to CASSRRGPIGNQPQHF.

V usage is TRBV18 and J usage is TRBJ1-4; 8 bases are a match to TRBD1. With 3 bases clipped from V and 6 bases from J, the junction kept 6 bases outside the gene matches. The length of the CDR3 is 15 residues. Per the germline V gene, CDR1 is KGHSH and CDR2 is LQKENI. The CDR3 spells CASSPATGADEKLFF. DNA of the CDR3: TGTGCCAGCTCACCTGCGACAGGGGCAGATGAAAAACTGTTTTTT.